Each of the 6 T cell receptor beta chains below was sequenced from the same sample in a study of CD8+ T cells in alopecia areata (dated by TCRdb to 2017 to 2018). The library was built by means of the immunoSEQ multiplex PCR assay. RNA was extracted from all samples and reverse transcribed into cDNA, which served as template for TCR sequencing. The source is immuneACCESS, and TCRdb retained only in-frame sequences with V and J called. Part of the clones is not carried over; for the studies checked, unresolved V genes explain less than half of this, and the remainder is unexplained. The sample table contains 100,000 to 130,000 clones; only one count was recorded for around 59% of them. Together, the top ten hold 20% to 25% of the sample. The sequenced sample consisted of CD8+ T cells sorted from blood. These receptors all come from a human donor in good health.

This clone was seen a few times. V usage is TRBV18 and J usage is TRBJ2-7, with 9 nucleotides matching TRBD2. J was trimmed by 7 bases and V by 2 bases; bases with no gene match: 12. CDR3 size: 16 residues. Germline lookup yields CDR1 KGHSH and CDR2 LQKENI. For the CDR3, the DNA is TGTGCCAGCTCACCAGGTGCGGGGGGGCCAGTTCCTGAGCAGTACTTC. Protein: CASSPGAGGPVPEQYF.

The V call is TRBV6-5, the J call TRBJ1-3, with a weak D call TRBD1 (6 bases). The germline gives CDR1 MNHEY, CDR2 SVGAGI. The V and J ends lost 7 bases and 4 bases respectively, with 8 bases between them. The CDR3 runs to 12 residues. The CDR3 nucleotides read TGTGCCAGCACTGACAGGGGAAACACCATATATTTT. Its translation: CASTDRGNTIYF.

The CDR3: CASSVPGQVSYEQYF. The CDR3 bases are TGTGCCAGCAGCGTCCCGGGACAGGTCTCCTACGAGCAGTACTTC. V is TRBV5-6 and J is TRBJ2-7, with 8 nucleotides matching TRBD1. J was trimmed by 0 bases and V by 4 bases; bases with no gene match: 6. This CDR3 is 15 amino acids long. CDR1 is SGHDT, CDR2 YYEEEE, per germline.

This chain links TRBV4-2 with TRBJ2-2; 9 bases agree with TRBD1. The CDR3 contains 20 residues. Per germline, CDR1 LGHNA and CDR2 YNFKEQ. The trim removed 1 base at V and 0 bases at J, leaving 12 bases unmatched. In DNA form, the CDR3 reads TGTGCCAGCAGCCAAGTTATAATGGACAGGGGTGGGTCGAACACCGGGGAGCTGTTTTTT. Translating it yields CASSQVIMDRGGSNTGELFF.

The CDR3, as DNA: TGTGCCACCAGCAGAGATGGGGGGCAGGGCACTGAAGCTTTCTTT. Translation: CATSRDGGQGTEAFF. This sequence joins TRBV15 and TRBJ1-1, with D maybe TRBD1 (6 bases). This CDR3 is built from 15 residues. CDR1 and CDR2 from the germline V gene are LNHNV and YYDKDF (reference sequence). V lost 0 bases to trimming and J lost 4 bases, with 12 bases between them. The whole variable domain, remainder taken from reference TRBV15 and TRBJ1-1, is DAMVIQNPRYQVTQFGKPVTLSCSQTLNHNVMYWYQQKSSQAPKLLFHYYDKDFNNEADTPDNFQSRRPNTSFCFLDIRSPGLGDTAMYLCATSRDGGQGTEAFFGQGTRLTVV.

This clone showed up just a few times. The rearrangement links TRBV7-3 to TRBJ1-2; 12 nucleotides align to TRBD1. The CDR3 runs 19 residues. The V and J ends lost 5 bases and 8 bases, in that order; junction bases with no gene match: 21. CDR1 and CDR2 from the germline V gene are SGHTA and FQGTGA. In DNA, the CDR3 is TGTGCCAGCAGCCCTTACCCGTCCGGGACAGGGGGCGTTGTCGAGGGCTACACCTTC. Residues: CASSPYPSGTGGVVEGYTF.